This T cell receptor (beta chain) was retrieved from a study of spatial heterogeneity in lung cancer. Study overall: Compared with alpha-chain sequences, beta-chain sequences were consistently detected in greater numbers.

Noted time point: sample taken at primary tumor resection. Without sorting, whole RNA was sequenced from tumor, nontumor lung or frozen PBMC. Within the sample, this clonotype is medium-sized (0.01 to 0.1%). In TCRdb, the 5' RACE reads were re-called with MiXCR into one record per CDR3 protein. The table shows about 18,000 distinct CDR3 sequences, with 15% to 20% occurring only once. The sequence was collected from a male donor with early-stage non-small cell lung cancer. This specimen consisted of PBMCs, obtained at surgery.

CDR3 sequence reads: CASSPEGLNTGELFF. DNA for the CDR3: TGTGCCAGCAGCCCCGAGGGACTAAACACCGGGGAGCTGTTTTTT. The chain employs TRBV11-1 and TRBJ2-2, with TRBD2 matching over 7 bases. CDR1 is SGHAT, CDR2 FQDESV, per germline (reference sequence). This CDR3 comprises 15 residues. The junction had 5 bases not matched to a gene; V was cut back by 5 bases and J by 2 bases. The whole variable domain, filled in from reference TRBV11-1 and TRBJ2-2, reads EAEVAQSPRYKITEKSQAVAFWCDPISGHATLYWYRQILGQGPELLVQFQDESVVDDSQLPKDRFSAERLKGVDSTLKIQPAELGDSAMYLCASSPEGLNTGELFFGEGSRLTVL.